This T cell receptor (beta chain) was captured by sequencing in a study of T cell responses to AZD1222 COVID-19 vaccine. Study-level points and caveats: White British people made up most donors, females outnumbered males, and clonal diversity was possibly underestimated. With two AZD1222 doses given, Spike-specific TCR breadth and depth both rose. Seropositivity was recorded at baseline in only 6 or 7 AZD1222 recipients. Nearly half of the spike-specific TCRs reportedly recognize variant regions that carry no mutations.

Assay: immunoSEQ multiplex PCR; the TCRdb copy retains only in-frame clones and omits some. Counted here are 150,000 or so clones, approximately 87% occurring once; the ten biggest clones make up 5.5%. This CDR3 comprises 14 residues. The V and J ends lost 6 bases and 8 bases respectively, with 17 bases between them. The V gene's germline CDR1 is SGHDT and CDR2 YYEEEE. As concerns this clone: Antigen: not known.

This chain links TRBV5-6 with TRBJ1-4, with D tentatively TRBD1 (6 bases). The material sequenced was peripheral blood, taken on day 0 of MenACWY control vaccination. This sequence was found in an adult in good health. CDR3 sequence reads: CASNRPGAGEKLFF. CDR3 DNA: TGTGCCAGCAACCGTCCGGGGGCCGGCGAAAAACTGTTTTTT.